The clone carrying this T cell receptor beta chain was detected ten times or more. The sample originates from a study of T cells after yellow fever vaccination. MiXCR, applied by TCRdb to the 5' RACE reads, yields one record per CDR3 protein. The sample has 500,000 to 700,000 distinct CDR3 sequences; approximately 21% are singletons. The V and J ends lost 2 bases and 9 bases respectively, with 12 bases between them. This CDR3 has 13 residues. Germline-derived CDR1 and CDR2 are SGHRS and YFSETQ. The receptor comes from a man aged 25 to 40 who received the YFV17D yellow fever vaccine. This sequence joins TRBV5-1 and TRBJ2-1; no definite D call. The material sequenced was PBMCs, taken 15 days after the yellow fever booster vaccination. CDR3: CASSFANGGEQFF. The CDR3 DNA sequence: TGCGCCAGCAGCTTCGCGAATGGTGGTGAGCAGTTCTTC.